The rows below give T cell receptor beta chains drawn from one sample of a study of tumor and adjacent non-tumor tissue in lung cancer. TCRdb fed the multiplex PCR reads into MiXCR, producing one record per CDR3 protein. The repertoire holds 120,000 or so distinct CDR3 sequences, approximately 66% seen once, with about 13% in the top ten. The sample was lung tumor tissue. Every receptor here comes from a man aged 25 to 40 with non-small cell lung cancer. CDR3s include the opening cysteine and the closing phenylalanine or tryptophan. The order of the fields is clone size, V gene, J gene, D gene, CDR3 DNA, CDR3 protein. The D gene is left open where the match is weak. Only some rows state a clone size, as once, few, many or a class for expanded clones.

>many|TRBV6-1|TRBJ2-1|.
TGTGCCAGCAGTGAAGCCGGCTGGGATGAGCAGTTCTTC
CASSEAGWDEQFF
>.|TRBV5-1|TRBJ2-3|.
TGCGCCAGCAGTTTGGGAGCGCACAGCACAGATACGCAGTATTTT
CASSLGAHSTDTQYF
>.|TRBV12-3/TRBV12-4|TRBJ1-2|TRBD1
TGTGCCAGCAGTTTGGGACAGTTATTGAACTATGGCTACACCTTC
CASSLGQLLNYGYTF
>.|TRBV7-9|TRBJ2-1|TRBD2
TGTGCCAACAGCGCGGGTAGCGGGAGGGCCTATGAGCAGTTCTTC
CANSAGSGRAYEQFF
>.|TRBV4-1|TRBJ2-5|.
TGCGCCAGCTGCCACTGGGGGACAAGTAAAGAGACCCAGTACTTC
CASCHWGTSKETQYF
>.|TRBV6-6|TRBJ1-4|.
TGTGCTAGCAGTCAGGACTGGATGGGCGAAAAACTGTTTTTT
CASSQDWMGEKLFF
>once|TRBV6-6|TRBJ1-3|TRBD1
TGTGTCAGCAGTTGGGGACAGGGGGGTAAGGCTGGAAACACCATATATTTT
CVSSWGQGGKAGNTIYF
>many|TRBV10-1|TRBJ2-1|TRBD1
TGCGCCAGCAGCGGACAGGGGTATGAGCAGTTCTTC
CASSGQGYEQFF
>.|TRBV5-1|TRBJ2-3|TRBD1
TGCGCCAAGAGCAGAGGACAGGGCACAGATACGCAGTATTTT
CAKSRGQGTDTQYF
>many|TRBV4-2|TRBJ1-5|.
TGTGCCAGCAGCCAAGATGGGCAGGCGGGAGGCAATCAGCCCCAGCATTTT
CASSQDGQAGGNQPQHF
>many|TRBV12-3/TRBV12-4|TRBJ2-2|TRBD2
TGTGCCAGCAGTTTACTAGCGGGAGGCACCGGGGAGCTGTTTTTT
CASSLLAGGTGELFF
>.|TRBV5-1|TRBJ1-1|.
TGCGCCAGCAGCTTGACCGACAACACTGAAGCTTTCTTT
CASSLTDNTEAFF
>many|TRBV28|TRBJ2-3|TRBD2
TGTGCCAGCAGTATTGGGACTAGTTTAGAGACGCAGTATTTT
CASSIGTSLETQYF